This T cell receptor beta chain was retrieved from a study of post-analysis software for immune sequencing data. This clonotype was detected a few times. Its specificity is not known. Unique molecular identifiers tagged the TCR beta cDNA libraries. TCRdb fed the PCR reads into MiXCR, producing one record per CDR3 protein. The sample lists some 800,000 distinct CDR3 sequences; 46% were seen once. Germline V gene lookup returns CDR1 MDHEN and CDR2 SYDVKM. V gave up 4 bases and J gave up 4 bases, with 13 bases separating them. This CDR3 spans 14 amino acids. Study-wide findings and caveats: Elevated frequency relative to controls characterized four or five TRBV segments in patients, TRBV5-6, TRBV5-1 and TRBV20-1 among them.

Sequenced input: blood. The source of this sequence is a girl aged 5-17 years with multiple sclerosis. The rearrangement uses TRBV28 and TRBJ1-2; D uncertain. CDR3 bases: TGTGCCAGCAGTTGGGAATCAGGTTCCTATGGCTACACCTTC. It encodes CASSWESGSYGYTF.